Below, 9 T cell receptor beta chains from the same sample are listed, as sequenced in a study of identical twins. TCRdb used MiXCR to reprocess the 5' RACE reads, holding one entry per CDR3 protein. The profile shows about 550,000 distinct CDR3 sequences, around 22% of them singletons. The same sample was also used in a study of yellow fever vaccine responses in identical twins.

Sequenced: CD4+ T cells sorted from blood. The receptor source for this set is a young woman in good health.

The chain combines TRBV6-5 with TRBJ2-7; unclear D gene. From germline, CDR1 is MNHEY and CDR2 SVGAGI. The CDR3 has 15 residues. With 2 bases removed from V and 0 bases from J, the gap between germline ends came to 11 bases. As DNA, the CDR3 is TGTGCCAGCAGTTACAACGGCAGGAGCTCCTACGAGCAGTACTTC. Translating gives CASSYNGRSSYEQYF.

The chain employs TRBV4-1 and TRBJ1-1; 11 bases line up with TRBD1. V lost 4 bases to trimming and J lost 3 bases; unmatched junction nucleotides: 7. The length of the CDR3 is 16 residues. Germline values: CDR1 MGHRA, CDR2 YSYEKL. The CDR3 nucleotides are TGCGCCAGCAGCCTAGGACAGGGGGCAGCGTACACTGAAGCTTTCTTT. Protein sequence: CASSLGQGAAYTEAFF.

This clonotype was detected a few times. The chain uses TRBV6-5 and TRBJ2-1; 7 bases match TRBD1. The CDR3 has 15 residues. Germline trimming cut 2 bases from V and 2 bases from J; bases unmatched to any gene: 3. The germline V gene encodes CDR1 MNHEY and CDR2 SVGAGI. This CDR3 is CASSYRDSTYNEQFF. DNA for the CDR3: TGTGCCAGCAGTTACAGGGACAGTACCTACAATGAGCAGTTCTTC.

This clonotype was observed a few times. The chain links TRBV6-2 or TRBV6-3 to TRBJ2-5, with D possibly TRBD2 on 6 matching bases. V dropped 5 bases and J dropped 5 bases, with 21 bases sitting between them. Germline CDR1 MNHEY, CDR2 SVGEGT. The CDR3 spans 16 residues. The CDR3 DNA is TGTGCCAGCAGTGGGTGGCGTGCAGGGCTAGCGGAGACCCAGTACTTC. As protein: CASSGWRAGLAETQYF.

The CDR3 region has the DNA TGTGCCAGCAGTTACAATCCTAGGGCTACGCAGTATTTT. Protein product: CASSYNPRATQYF. The J gene is TRBJ2-3, the V gene TRBV6-6, with D hard to call. The CDR3 has 13 amino acids. Germline-derived CDR1 and CDR2 are MNHNY and SVGAGI (reference sequence). V gave up 2 bases and J gave up 8 bases, with 11 bases separating them.

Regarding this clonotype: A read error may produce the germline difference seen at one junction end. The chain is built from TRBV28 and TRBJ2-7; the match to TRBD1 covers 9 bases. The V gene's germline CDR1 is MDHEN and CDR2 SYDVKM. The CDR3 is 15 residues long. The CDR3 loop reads CASSSPITGQGIWRF. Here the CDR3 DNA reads TGTGCCAGCAGCTCACCCATTACCGGACAGGGGATATGGAGGTTC.

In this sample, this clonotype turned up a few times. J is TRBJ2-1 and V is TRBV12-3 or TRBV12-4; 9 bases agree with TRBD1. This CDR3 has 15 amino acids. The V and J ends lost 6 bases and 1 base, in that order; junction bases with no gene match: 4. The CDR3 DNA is TGTGCCAGCAGACTCGACAGGGGGTCCTACAATGAGCAGTTCTTC. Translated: CASRLDRGSYNEQFF.

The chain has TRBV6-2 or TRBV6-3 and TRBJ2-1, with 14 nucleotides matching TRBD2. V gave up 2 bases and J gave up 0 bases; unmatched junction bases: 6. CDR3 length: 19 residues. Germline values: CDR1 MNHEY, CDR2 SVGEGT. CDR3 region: CASSYVGTSGRNSYNEQFF. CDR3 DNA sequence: TGTGCCAGCAGTTACGTCGGGACTAGCGGGAGAAACTCCTACAATGAGCAGTTCTTC.

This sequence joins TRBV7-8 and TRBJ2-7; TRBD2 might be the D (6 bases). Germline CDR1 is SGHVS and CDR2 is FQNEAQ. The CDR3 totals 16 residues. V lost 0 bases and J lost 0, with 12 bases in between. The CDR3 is CASSLAYGEVSYEQYV. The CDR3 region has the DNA TGTGCCAGCAGCTTAGCGTACGGGGAGGTCTCCTACGAGCAGTACGTC.